This T cell receptor (beta chain) was observed in a study of T cell responses to AZD1222 COVID-19 vaccine. Germline V gene data show CDR1 as MGHRA and CDR2 as YSYEKL. The CDR3 runs 17 residues. V was cut by 0 bases and J by 0 bases, with 13 bases left in between. Here immunoSEQ multiplex PCR was the method, and the copy in TCRdb shows in-frame clones only, minus some. The sample holds 150,000 or so clones, about 91% seen once. Source: peripheral blood, taken on day 0 of AZD1222 vaccination. The receptor was isolated from an adult in good health. This sequence joins TRBV4-1 and TRBJ2-3; D might be TRBD2 (6 bases). The CDR3 spells CASSQDTRGTSTDTQYF. For the CDR3, the DNA is TGCGCCAGCAGCCAAGATACACGGGGGACTAGCACAGATACGCAGTATTTT.